The TCR beta chain described here comes from a study of blood T cell repertoires in COVID-19. Here immunoSEQ multiplex PCR was the method, and the copy in TCRdb shows in-frame clones only, minus some. The sample shows approximately 130,000 clones, 75% to 90% of them seen only once. Trimming took 3 bases from V and 6 from J; bases not matched to a gene: 7. The V gene's germline CDR1 is SGHRS and CDR2 YFSETQ. CDR3 length: 15 residues. This TCR was sampled from a human donor in a cohort sampled during active COVID-19. Sequencing was performed on peripheral blood. The gene calls are TRBV5-1 and TRBJ2-2; TRBD1 agrees at 8 bases. The CDR3 DNA sequence: TGCGCCAGCAGCTCCGGACAGGGAGTGCCCGGGGAGCTGTTTTTT. Translating it yields CASSSGQGVPGELFF.